The 15 T cell receptor beta chains below all came from one sample that was sequenced in a study of CD8 T cells in Susac syndrome. RNA, at about 0.5 to 1 ug, was reverse transcribed with random hexamers. One entry per CDR3 protein results from TCRdb running MiXCR on the immunoSEQ multiplex PCR reads. Of more than 250,000 distinct CDR3 sequences listed, approximately 90% are singletons. Source material: CD4+ T cells from PBMCs. Receptors originate from a human donor with multiple sclerosis.

The rearrangement links TRBV19 to TRBJ1-1; a weak D match, TRBD1 (5 bases). Germline loops: CDR1 LNHDA, CDR2 SQIVND (reference sequence). The CDR3 contains 13 residues. V was clipped by 8 bases and J by 0 bases, with 10 bases between them. CDR3 amino acids: CASRPGLNTEAFF. CDR3 in DNA: TGTGCCAGTCGGCCAGGGCTGAACACTGAAGCTTTCTTT.

The chain recombines TRBV30 with TRBJ1-2; TRBD1 matches 8 bases. Germline CDR1 GTSNPN, CDR2 SVGIG (reference sequence). Trimming cost V 1 base and J 2 bases; bases outside gene matches: 3. The CDR3 spans 14 residues. CDR3 sequence reads: CAWSAGTGNYGYTF. CDR3 nucleotide sequence: TGTGCCTGGAGTGCCGGGACAGGCAACTATGGCTACACCTTC.

CDR3 nucleotide sequence: TGTGCCAGCAGTTTGTTCGGGACCCCCCTAGACTATGGCTACACCTTC. Protein sequence: CASSLFGTPLDYGYTF. The rearrangement uses TRBV27 and TRBJ1-2, with a tentative D call TRBD1 (5 bases). Looked up from germline, CDR1 is MNHEY and CDR2 is SMNVEV (reference sequence). V lost 3 bases to trimming and J lost 3 bases, with 17 bases between them. The CDR3 extends over 16 amino acids.

V and J are TRBV5-6 and TRBJ1-5; D gene unclear. The CDR3 totals 15 residues. The germline V and J ends were trimmed by 5 bases and 2 bases, with 14 bases remaining between them. Germline-derived CDR1 and CDR2 are SGHDT and YYEEEE. The CDR3 DNA reads as TGTGCCAGCAGTAGGTCGGGGTTGGGCAATCAGCCCCAGCATTTT. Its protein is CASSRSGLGNQPQHF.

This rearrangement joins TRBV6-1 to TRBJ2-5, with D possibly TRBD1 on 5 matching bases. The CDR3 has 14 residues. In germline, CDR1 is MNHNS, CDR2 SASEGT. Trimming took 1 base from V and 6 from J, leaving 12 bases between them. The CDR3 reads CASSEGQDSKTQYF. CDR3 bases: TGTGCCAGCAGTGAAGGCCAAGACAGTAAGACCCAGTACTTC.

The chain recombines TRBV13 with TRBJ1-1; D perhaps matches TRBD1 (6 bases). Trimming took 2 bases from V and 6 from J, leaving 16 bases between them. The germline V gene encodes CDR1 PRHDT and CDR2 FYEKMQ (reference sequence). This CDR3 is 15 amino acids long. The CDR3: CASSLHKGGIAEAFF. The CDR3, as DNA: TGTGCCAGCAGCTTACACAAGGGGGGGATCGCTGAAGCTTTCTTT.

The chain recombines TRBV15 with TRBJ2-7; the match to TRBD1 covers 8 bases. V shed 0 bases, J shed 3 bases, and the junction held 4 bases outside the gene matches. Germline-derived CDR1 and CDR2 are LNHNV and YYDKDF (reference sequence). The CDR3 totals 15 residues. CDR3: CATSRETGVNYEQYF. In DNA form, the CDR3 reads TGTGCCACCAGCAGAGAGACAGGGGTAAACTACGAGCAGTACTTC.

The rearrangement links TRBV3-1 to TRBJ2-3, with 7 bases lining up with TRBD1. With V trimmed by 2 bases and J by 0 bases, 8 bases remained unmatched. Germline CDR1 is LGHDT and CDR2 is YNNKEL (reference sequence). There are 17 residues in the CDR3. The chain's CDR3 is CASSQPQGPGSTDTQYF. In DNA, the CDR3 is TGTGCCAGCAGCCAACCACAGGGGCCGGGGAGCACAGATACGCAGTATTTT.

The V gene is TRBV7-9, the J gene TRBJ1-2; possibly TRBD1 for D (6 bases). Per germline, CDR1 SEHNR and CDR2 FQNEAQ (reference sequence). V lost 0 bases to trimming and J lost 2 bases, with 16 bases between them. The CDR3 length is 17 residues. CDR3 sequence: CASSLAGGGRSNYGYTF. DNA for the CDR3: TGTGCCAGCAGCTTAGCGGGGGGCGGCAGATCCAACTATGGCTACACCTTC.

The V call is TRBV28, the J call TRBJ1-2; no reliable D call. Germline CDR1 and CDR2: MDHEN and SYDVKM. V lost 6 bases and J 4 bases, leaving 12 bases between the germline ends. The CDR3 loop spans 13 amino acids. DNA of the CDR3: TGTGCCAGCAGGACCTCCGGTGCCTATGGCTACACCTTC. Translated: CASRTSGAYGYTF.

This rearrangement joins TRBV5-1 to TRBJ1-6; D might be TRBD1 (6 bases). Trimming took off 0 bases at V and 9 bases at J, with 13 bases between the two ends. Per the germline V gene, CDR1 is SGHRS and CDR2 is YFSETQ. CDR3 size: 15 residues. The CDR3 spells CASSLATGSGSPLHF. CDR3 DNA: TGCGCCAGCAGCTTGGCTACAGGGTCTGGTTCACCCCTCCACTTT.

The rearrangement links TRBV7-2 to TRBJ2-2, with 10 bases identical to TRBD2. Germline V CDR1 and CDR2: SGHTA, FQGNSA. This CDR3 region has 17 residues. V lost 1 base, J lost 6 bases, and 8 bases stayed unmatched. The DNA of the CDR3 is TGTGCCAGCAGCTTAGAGTCGCTAGCGGGGGTATCCGGGGAGCTGTTTTTT. It translates to CASSLESLAGVSGELFF.

This rearrangement joins TRBV5-6 to TRBJ2-3; tentatively, D is TRBD1 (6 bases). The germline gives CDR1 SGHDT, CDR2 YYEEEE. V was shortened by 4 bases and J by 4 bases, with 16 bases between the two germline ends. The CDR3 has 15 amino acids. CDR3 sequence: CASSPVTGYSDTQYF. The DNA for the CDR3 is TGTGCCAGCAGCCCGGTTACAGGGTATTCAGATACGCAGTATTTT.

V is TRBV16 and J is TRBJ1-6, with 8 bases lining up with TRBD1. Germline assignment: CDR1 KGHSY and CDR2 FQNENV. Unmatched junction bases numbered 9, after V lost 6 bases and J lost 8 bases. The CDR3 runs to 15 residues. In DNA, the CDR3 is TGTGCCAGCAGTCGACAGGGGCAGATGGATTCACCCCTCCACTTT. This codes for CASSRQGQMDSPLHF.

This clonotype was seen once. The chain has TRBV12-3 or TRBV12-4 and TRBJ1-3; no clear D gene. The CDR3 has 13 residues. The germline V and J ends were trimmed by 0 bases and 4 bases, with 4 bases remaining between them. The CDR3 loop reads CASSLAAGNTIYF. DNA of the CDR3: TGTGCCAGCAGTTTAGCCGCCGGAAACACCATATATTTT.